These 10 T cell receptor beta chains came from one sample sequenced in a study of vaccination effects on CD4 cells after COVID-19. Their cognate antigens are unknown. The assay was immunoSEQ multiplex PCR, and TCRdb's table has in-frame clones only and misses some. The sample includes some 74,000 clones, about 86% of them seen just once. Antigen-specific CD4+ T cells were expanded (with viral peptide pools) by the ViraFEST assay ahead of sequencing. Scientists isolated CD4+ T cells after a roughly 9-day culture period ended. Everyone in the study got two shots of either the BNT162b2 or mRNA-1273 vaccine. The material was CD4+ T cells from PBMCs cultured with HCoV-229E spike peptides, obtained after COVID-19 vaccination. The receptors here all came from a human donor who received a COVID-19 vaccine.

In its sample, this clone was seen a few times. The rearrangement links TRBV14 to TRBJ1-3; no reliable D call. The V end was cut by 8 bases, the J end by 2 bases, with 16 bases between. Germline V gives CDR1 SGHDN, CDR2 FVKESK. CDR3 length: 15 residues. The CDR3 region has the DNA TGTGCCAGCGGCACCCCTGGGGTGGCTGGAAACACCATATATTTT. Translating it yields CASGTPGVAGNTIYF.

This clone was observed a single time. CDR3 DNA: TGTGCCACCAGTGACCCTGACCTGACTAGCGGGTGGGAGACCCAGTACTTC. It encodes CATSDPDLTSGWETQYF. The V call is TRBV24-1, the J call TRBJ2-5; 10 bases fit TRBD2. The CDR3 spans 17 residues. With V trimmed by 4 bases and J by 5 bases, 12 bases remained unmatched. CDR1 and CDR2 from the germline V gene are KGHDR and SFDVKD.

The genes are TRBV6-5 and TRBJ1-2; D ambiguous. Trimming removed 5 bases at V and 0 bases at J, with 10 bases between. CDR3 length: 14 amino acids. Germline V gene lookup returns CDR1 MNHEY and CDR2 SVGAGI. The CDR3 region is CASSPVTANYGYTF. CDR3 DNA: TGTGCCAGCAGTCCCGTGACGGCTAACTATGGCTACACCTTC.

This sequence joins TRBV7-2 and TRBJ2-1; a weak D match, TRBD2 (6 bases). Germline CDR1 reads SGHTA; CDR2 reads FQGNSA. Between the trimmed V and J ends, which lost 3 bases and 7 bases, there was a span of 13 bases. The CDR3 extends over 14 amino acids. CDR3 region: CASSLTRSGNEQFF. In DNA form, the CDR3 reads TGTGCCAGCAGCTTGACTAGGTCGGGGAATGAGCAGTTCTTC.

This rearrangement joins TRBV2 to TRBJ1-6, with 7 nucleotides matching TRBD1. With V trimmed by 4 bases and J by 2 bases, 2 bases remained unmatched. The germline V gene has CDR1 SNHLY and CDR2 FYNNEI. The CDR3 totals 15 residues. The CDR3 spells CASSGQGPYNSPLHF. CDR3 nucleotides: TGTGCCAGCAGTGGACAGGGTCCCTATAATTCACCCCTCCACTTT.

This clone was found a few times. This sequence joins TRBV2 and TRBJ1-1, with D unresolved. CDR1 SNHLY and CDR2 FYNNEI come from the germline V gene. V was shortened by 7 bases and J by 1 base, with 4 bases between the two germline ends. The CDR3 covers 11 residues. The CDR3 region is CASTPNTEAFF. CDR3 in DNA: TGTGCCAGCACTCCGAACACTGAAGCTTTCTTT.

This clone has more than one count but fewer than ten. V and J are TRBV24-1 and TRBJ2-2; no reliable D call. V was pared by 3 bases and J by 0 bases, with 7 bases between. Germline CDR1 is KGHDR and CDR2 is SFDVKD. The CDR3 has 15 residues. The CDR3 sequence is CATSDVGTNTGELFF. The CDR3 DNA sequence: TGTGCCACCAGTGATGTTGGGACGAACACCGGGGAGCTGTTTTTT.

V and J are TRBV7-9 and TRBJ2-2; perhaps D is TRBD1 or TRBD2 (5 bases each). The germline gives CDR1 SEHNR, CDR2 FQNEAQ (reference sequence). The CDR3 loop spans 13 amino acids. V was trimmed by 1 base and J by 6 bases, leaving 6 bases between them. CDR3 coding DNA: TGTGCCAGCAGCTTAGGAGGGGCCGGGGAGCTGTTTTTT. Translated, it gives CASSLGGAGELFF.

The chain joins TRBV10-2 to TRBJ2-6; D remains unclear. Trimming took 0 bases from V and 0 from J, leaving 6 bases between them. This CDR3 is 16 amino acids long. Looked up from germline, CDR1 is WSHSY and CDR2 is SAAADI. In DNA form, the CDR3 reads TGCGCCAGCAGTGAGTCGCCGGGCTCTGGGGCCAACGTCCTGACTTTC. It yields the protein CASSESPGSGANVLTF.

The chain uses TRBV5-1 and TRBJ2-3; D unresolved. The V end lost 4 bases, the J end lost 0 bases, and 18 bases lay between the germline ends. The CDR3 covers 17 residues. The germline V gene has CDR1 SGHRS and CDR2 YFSETQ. CDR3 region: CASSPLKANPSTDTQYF. The CDR3 bases are TGCGCCAGCAGCCCCCTTAAGGCTAATCCTAGCACAGATACGCAGTATTTT.